Described below is a single T cell receptor (beta chain) sequence and its context. Libraries were prepared by immunoSEQ multiplex PCR; TCRdb keeps only in-frame clonotypes and omits some of them. Seen here are 350,000 to 400,000 clones, about 90% observed once, and the top ten hold around 3%. The data belong to a study of blood T cell repertoires in COVID-19. There are 16 residues in the CDR3. Germline V gene sequence: CDR1 PRHDT, CDR2 FYEKMQ (reference sequence). V was pared by 3 bases and J by 4 bases, with 8 bases of the junction left unmatched. This rearrangement joins TRBV13 to TRBJ2-2; 7 positions match TRBD1. The clonotype originates from a woman in her thirties who had recovered from COVID-19. The sample comprised PBMCs or T cells enriched from blood (not recorded which). CDR3 coding DNA: TGTGCCAGCAGCTTGAAGGGGGCGATCGGCACCGGGGAGCTGTTTTTT. It is translated as CASSLKGAIGTGELFF.